The T cell receptor beta chain under discussion was sequenced for a study of identical twins. Whole-study findings and limits: Cord blood beta clonotypes that were abundant carried fewer insertions, and memory repertoires showed no such trend. Invariant MAIT and iNKT cells are populations that could partly confound zero-insertion analyses. Where out-of-frame alpha sequences were twin-shared, they showed excess low generation probability.

TCRdb re-derived calls from the 5' RACE reads in MiXCR, one entry per CDR3 protein. In the table there are 1.5 million to 2 million distinct CDR3 sequences, 25% to 35% of which are singletons. Germline V gives CDR1 MGHDK, CDR2 SYGVNS. There are 11 residues in the CDR3. Turning to this clonotype: The antigen is unknown. At one boundary the junction diverges from the germline segment, which might be a read error.

The chain is built from TRBV25-1 and TRBJ2-1; D remains ambiguous. This clonotype was obtained from a newborn girl in good health. The material sequenced was cord blood. The CDR3 here is CASTAYDEQFF. Here the CDR3 DNA reads TGTGCCAGCACAGCCTACGATGAGCAGTTCTTC.